The source of this T cell receptor beta chain is a study of cytomegalovirus exposure and HLA in healthy donors. Study results and limitations: Upon later analysis, TCR association rates were observed to vary by HLA locus, being highest for DRB1 and lowest for HLA-C. Reports showed the classifier diagnosing cytomegalovirus status with high specificity and sensitivity. Most TCR sequences were uncommon, yet certain public TCRs appeared in many donors. The authors listed approximately 150 TCR beta chains as cytomegalovirus-associated.

Primers: 60 Vbeta forward and 13 Jbeta reverse. Data came from immunoSEQ multiplex PCR; TCRdb stores just in-frame clones and leaves some out. The data hold about 94,000 clones, with roughly 73% observed a single time. Worth noting for this clone: As yet, its antigen is unknown. Its ends do not fully match the called genes, so a read error is possible.

Sample: PBMCs. This receptor was identified in a woman aged 40 to 50 in good health and CMV-seronegative.

The CDR3 DNA is TGTGCCAGCACCGTAGGTCAGGGGGCTAGCGGGGAGCTGTTTTTT. This codes for CASTVGQGASGELFF. V gene TRBV9 combines with J gene TRBJ2-2; 8 positions match TRBD1. This CDR3 is built from 15 residues. CDR1 and CDR2 (germline): SGDLS, YYNGEE.